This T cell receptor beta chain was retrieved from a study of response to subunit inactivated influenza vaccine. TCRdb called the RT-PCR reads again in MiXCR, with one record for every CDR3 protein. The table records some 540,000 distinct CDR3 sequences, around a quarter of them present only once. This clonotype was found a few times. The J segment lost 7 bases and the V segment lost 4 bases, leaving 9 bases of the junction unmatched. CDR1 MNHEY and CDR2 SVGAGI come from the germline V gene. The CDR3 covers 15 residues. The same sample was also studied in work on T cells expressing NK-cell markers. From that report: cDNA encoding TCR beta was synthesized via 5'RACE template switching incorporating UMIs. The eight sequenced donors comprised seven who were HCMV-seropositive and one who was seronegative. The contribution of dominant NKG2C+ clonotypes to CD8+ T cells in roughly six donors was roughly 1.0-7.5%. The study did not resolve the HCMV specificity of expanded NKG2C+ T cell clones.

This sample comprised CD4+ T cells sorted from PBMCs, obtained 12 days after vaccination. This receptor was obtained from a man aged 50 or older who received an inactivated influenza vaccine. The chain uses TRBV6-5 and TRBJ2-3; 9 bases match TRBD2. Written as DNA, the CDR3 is TGTGCCAGCAGTTCCCCAGCGGGGGGATTGAATACGCAGTATTTT. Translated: CASSSPAGGLNTQYF.